What follows are 10 T cell receptor beta chains derived from one specimen sequenced in a study of blood T cell repertoires in COVID-19. Assay: immunoSEQ multiplex PCR; the TCRdb copy retains only in-frame clones and omits some. The table shows 90,000 to 120,000 clones, with around nine tenths occurring only once. Sequenced: peripheral blood. The source of these receptors is a woman aged 30 to 39 with acute or convalescent COVID-19.

J is TRBJ1-2 and V is TRBV5-1, with 10 bases matching TRBD1. Germline CDR1 and CDR2: SGHRS and YFSETQ. J gave up 2 bases and V 4 bases, and 11 bases lay outside the gene matches. This CDR3 spans 17 amino acids. CDR3 sequence: CASSPGTGAPGNYGYTF. CDR3 coding DNA: TGCGCCAGCAGCCCTGGGACAGGGGCTCCCGGGAACTATGGCTACACCTTC.

The CDR3 coding sequence is TGTGCCACCAGCAGGGACAGACACTATGGCTACACCTTC. Amino acids: CATSRDRHYGYTF. This sequence joins TRBV15 and TRBJ1-2; the D gene is possibly TRBD1 (6 bases). CDR1 LNHNV and CDR2 YYDKDF come from the germline V gene (reference sequence). This CDR3 has 13 amino acids. Between the trimmed V and J ends, which lost 3 bases and 3 bases, there was a span of 8 bases.

This chain connects TRBV6-2 or TRBV6-3 to TRBJ2-2, with 7 bases aligning to TRBD2. V trimming: 5 bases; J trimming: 10 bases; junction bases outside the gene matches: 4. Germline-derived CDR1 and CDR2 are MNHEY and SVGEGT. This CDR3 spans 12 amino acids. This CDR3 is CASSHTSEELFF. CDR3 in DNA: TGTGCCAGCAGTCATACTAGCGAGGAGCTGTTTTTT.

This clone was counted only a few times. The chain uses TRBV6-2 or TRBV6-3 and TRBJ1-5; unclear D gene. Germline CDR1 reads MNHEY; CDR2 reads SVGEGT. The CDR3 covers 15 residues. V dropped 2 bases and J dropped 0 bases, with 8 bases sitting between them. The CDR3 DNA sequence: TGTGCCAGCAGTTACGTCGGGGTTAGCAATCAGCCCCAGCATTTT. This encodes CASSYVGVSNQPQHF.

The V call is TRBV7-8, the J call TRBJ2-7; TRBD1 matches at 9 bases. CDR1 and CDR2 from the germline V gene are SGHVS and FQNEAQ. V shed 5 bases, J shed 6 bases, and the junction held 5 bases outside the gene matches. The CDR3 is made up of 13 amino acids. Here the CDR3 DNA reads TGTGCCAGCAGCCAGAACAGGGGGCTCGAGCAGTACTTC. This sequence encodes CASSQNRGLEQYF.

The rearrangement joins TRBV7-9 to TRBJ1-1; perhaps TRBD1 as D (6 bases). Trimming left V 2 bases short and J 1 base short, with 14 bases between. Looked up from germline, CDR1 is SEHNR and CDR2 is FQNEAQ (reference sequence). CDR3 length: 16 residues. CDR3 sequence reads: CASSLPATGTNTEAFF. CDR3 nucleotide sequence: TGTGCCAGCAGCTTACCCGCAACAGGGACGAACACTGAAGCTTTCTTT.

The chain combines TRBV28 with TRBJ1-6, with 7 bases lining up with TRBD1. Per the germline V gene, CDR1 is MDHEN and CDR2 is SYDVKM. This CDR3 is 17 amino acids long. J lost 8 bases, V lost 4 bases, and 14 bases had no gene match. CDR3 protein: CASSYTSTGSVDSPLHF. In nucleotides, the CDR3 is TGTGCCAGCAGTTATACTTCGACAGGGTCGGTCGATTCACCCCTCCACTTT.

This chain uses TRBV6-2 or TRBV6-3 with TRBJ2-7, with D tentatively TRBD2 (6 bases). The CDR3 consists of 14 residues. Trimming took off 2 bases at V and 4 bases at J, with 12 bases between the two ends. Germline V CDR1 and CDR2: MNHEY, SVGEGT. The CDR3 spells CASSYGGFGYEQYF. The CDR3 nucleotides read TGTGCCAGCAGTTACGGAGGGTTTGGATACGAGCAGTACTTC.

A single count supports this clone. This chain joins TRBV6-2 or TRBV6-3 and TRBJ2-3, with TRBD2 matching 13 bases. Trimming took 0 bases from V and 2 from J; bases not matched to a gene: 5. This CDR3 region has 18 residues. Germline CDR1 is MNHEY and CDR2 is SVGEGT. CDR3 bases: TGTGCCAGCAGTTACTCCCCGACTAGCGGGAGGACCACAGATACGCAGTATTTT. Protein product: CASSYSPTSGRTTDTQYF.

This clone came up once. This rearrangement joins TRBV7-2 to TRBJ1-1; D unclear. Trimming took off 6 bases at V and 3 bases at J, with 20 bases between the two ends. The CDR3 has 16 residues. Looked up from germline, CDR1 is SGHTA and CDR2 is FQGNSA. CDR3 sequence: CASRLTLINRDTEAFF. As DNA, the CDR3 is TGTGCCAGCAGGCTAACCTTAATCAATCGGGACACTGAAGCTTTCTTT.